A selection of T cell receptor beta chains follows, all from one sample in a study of T cells in tuberculosis. Profiling relied on immunoSEQ multiplex PCR, and the TCRdb table lists in-frame clones only, not all of them. Of about 35,000 clones listed, roughly 92% were seen once; the top ten hold about 7.8%. Sequencing was done on a sample of PBMCs. These TCRs come from a donor between 5 and 29 years old with latent tuberculosis or without tuberculosis infection. Some clones in this sample may be carry-over from other donors' samples. CDR3s include the opening cysteine and the closing phenylalanine or tryptophan. The D gene is left open where the match is weak. Clone size appears in some rows only: once, few, many, or a class for an expanded clone.

len: 16; v_gene: TRBV11-2; d_gene: TRBD2; abundance: NA; j_gene: TRBJ2-2; CDR3aa: CASSFLAGAVTGELFF; CDR3nt: TGTGCCAGCAGCTTCCTAGCGGGAGCGGTCACCGGGGAGCTGTTTTTT
len: 15; v_gene: TRBV28; d_gene: NA; abundance: NA; j_gene: TRBJ2-6; CDR3aa: CASSGGTAGANVLTF; CDR3nt: TGTGCCAGCAGTGGGGGGACAGCCGGGGCCAACGTCCTGACTTTC
len: 16; v_gene: TRBV4-1; d_gene: TRBD1; abundance: NA; j_gene: TRBJ2-7; CDR3aa: CASSPQGASGSYEQYF; CDR3nt: TGCGCCAGCAGCCCACAGGGGGCGAGTGGATCCTACGAGCAGTACTTC
len: 14; v_gene: TRBV18; d_gene: TRBD1; abundance: NA; j_gene: TRBJ1-1; CDR3aa: CASSPRTGLIEAFF; CDR3nt: TGTGCCAGCTCACCACGGACAGGGCTCATAGAGGCTTTCTTT
len: 10; v_gene: TRBV29-1; d_gene: TRBD2; abundance: NA; j_gene: TRBJ2-3; CDR3aa: CSVVAGVEYF; CDR3nt: TGCAGCGTTGTAGCGGGAGTGGAGTATTTT
len: 15; v_gene: TRBV5-1; d_gene: NA; abundance: NA; j_gene: TRBJ1-1; CDR3aa: CASSLGAGSGTEAFF; CDR3nt: TGCGCCAGCAGCTTGGGAGCGGGGTCCGGCACTGAAGCTTTCTTT
len: 15; v_gene: TRBV19; d_gene: TRBD1; abundance: NA; j_gene: TRBJ1-2; CDR3aa: CASSMIGGASYGYTF; CDR3nt: TGTGCCAGTAGTATGATAGGGGGCGCAAGCTATGGCTACACCTTC
len: 11; v_gene: TRBV20-1; d_gene: NA; abundance: NA; j_gene: TRBJ2-7; CDR3aa: CSASRGYEQYF; CDR3nt: TGCAGTGCTTCAAGAGGTTACGAGCAGTACTTC
len: 17; v_gene: TRBV6-1; d_gene: NA; abundance: NA; j_gene: TRBJ1-5; CDR3aa: CASSEIPRGRGDQPQHF; CDR3nt: TGTGCCAGCAGTGAGATTCCCCGGGGGCGGGGGGATCAGCCCCAGCATTTT
len: 14; v_gene: TRBV7-2; d_gene: NA; abundance: NA; j_gene: TRBJ2-2; CDR3aa: CASSLIARTGELFF; CDR3nt: TGTGCCAGCAGCTTGATAGCCCGCACCGGGGAGCTGTTTTTT
len: 17; v_gene: TRBV4-2; d_gene: TRBD1; abundance: once; j_gene: TRBJ1-2; CDR3aa: CASSQDSGTGLNYGYTF; CDR3nt: TGTGCCAGCAGCCAGGACTCCGGGACAGGGCTTAACTATGGCTACACCTTC
len: 13; v_gene: TRBV7-9; d_gene: TRBD2; abundance: NA; j_gene: TRBJ2-3; CDR3aa: CASSWTSADTQYF; CDR3nt: TGTGCCAGCAGCTGGACTAGCGCAGATACGCAGTATTTT
len: 14; v_gene: TRBV6-1; d_gene: TRBD1; abundance: NA; j_gene: TRBJ2-7; CDR3aa: CATNRRQGIYEQYF; CDR3nt: TGTGCCACCAACCGTCGACAGGGCATATACGAGCAGTACTTC
len: 14; v_gene: TRBV10-3; d_gene: TRBD1; abundance: NA; j_gene: TRBJ1-1; CDR3aa: CAISEPGQGPEAFF; CDR3nt: TGTGCCATCAGTGAGCCCGGACAGGGGCCTGAAGCTTTCTTT
len: 12; v_gene: TRBV7-2; d_gene: NA; abundance: NA; j_gene: TRBJ2-7; CDR3aa: CASAGSGHEQYF; CDR3nt: TGTGCCAGCGCGGGGAGTGGCCACGAGCAGTACTTC
len: 11; v_gene: TRBV2; d_gene: NA; abundance: NA; j_gene: TRBJ1-1; CDR3aa: CARGGNTEAFF; CDR3nt: TGTGCCAGGGGAGGGAACACTGAAGCTTTCTTT
len: 15; v_gene: TRBV5-1; d_gene: NA; abundance: NA; j_gene: TRBJ1-1; CDR3aa: CASSPGRGVPTEAFF; CDR3nt: TGCGCCAGCAGCCCCGGTCGGGGGGTGCCCACTGAAGCTTTCTTT
len: 17; v_gene: TRBV7-8; d_gene: NA; abundance: NA; j_gene: TRBJ1-2; CDR3aa: CASSPLPQRADPYGYTF; CDR3nt: TGTGCCAGCAGCCCACTACCGCAGCGCGCAGACCCCTATGGCTACACCTTC
len: 17; v_gene: TRBV7-9; d_gene: NA; abundance: NA; j_gene: TRBJ2-3; CDR3aa: CASSLVRASIHTDTQYF; CDR3nt: TGTGCCAGCAGCTTGGTTCGAGCGTCTATTCACACAGATACGCAGTATTTT
len: 15; v_gene: TRBV15; d_gene: TRBD1; abundance: NA; j_gene: TRBJ1-2; CDR3aa: CATSPSDRGIYGYTF; CDR3nt: TGTGCCACCAGCCCATCGGACAGGGGAATCTATGGCTACACCTTC
len: 14; v_gene: TRBV2; d_gene: NA; abundance: few; j_gene: TRBJ1-5; CDR3aa: CASSDNREQQPQHF; CDR3nt: TGTGCCAGCAGTGATAACAGGGAGCAACAGCCCCAGCATTTT
len: 14; v_gene: TRBV4-1; d_gene: TRBD1; abundance: NA; j_gene: TRBJ1-3; CDR3aa: CASSQERTGNTIYF; CDR3nt: TGCGCCAGCAGCCAAGAAAGGACAGGCAACACCATATATTTT
len: 17; v_gene: TRBV30; d_gene: NA; abundance: NA; j_gene: TRBJ2-5; CDR3aa: CAWSDYTLGQIQETQYF; CDR3nt: TGTGCCTGGAGTGACTACACCTTAGGACAGATACAAGAGACCCAGTACTTC
len: 18; v_gene: TRBV9; d_gene: TRBD2; abundance: NA; j_gene: TRBJ2-3; CDR3aa: CASSQLGGGASGTDTQYF; CDR3nt: TGTGCCAGCAGCCAACTGGGCGGGGGGGCTTCCGGCACAGATACGCAGTATTTT
len: 13; v_gene: TRBV11-3; d_gene: NA; abundance: NA; j_gene: TRBJ2-1; CDR3aa: CASSLGGHNEQFF; CDR3nt: TGTGCCAGCAGCTTAGGGGGGCACAATGAGCAGTTCTTC
len: 13; v_gene: TRBV30; d_gene: NA; abundance: NA; j_gene: TRBJ1-2; CDR3aa: CAWMGAFNYGYTF; CDR3nt: TGTGCCTGGATGGGGGCCTTTAACTATGGCTACACCTTC
len: 11; v_gene: TRBV6-6; d_gene: NA; abundance: once; j_gene: TRBJ2-5; CDR3aa: CASSYLETQYF; CDR3nt: TGTGCCAGCAGTTACCTAGAGACCCAGTACTTC
len: 9; v_gene: TRBV19; d_gene: NA; abundance: NA; j_gene: TRBJ1-2; CDR3aa: CTGERGYTF; CDR3nt: TGTACCGGGGAGAGGGGCTACACCTTC
len: 16; v_gene: TRBV28; d_gene: TRBD2; abundance: NA; j_gene: TRBJ2-7; CDR3aa: CASSNFGGRGTYEQYF; CDR3nt: TGTGCCAGCAGTAACTTCGGCGGGAGAGGGACCTACGAGCAGTACTTC
len: 13; v_gene: TRBV4-1; d_gene: NA; abundance: NA; j_gene: TRBJ2-7; CDR3aa: CASSHRESYEQYF; CDR3nt: TGCGCCAGCAGCCACAGGGAATCCTACGAGCAGTACTTC
len: 12; v_gene: TRBV6-6; d_gene: NA; abundance: NA; j_gene: TRBJ2-2; CDR3aa: CASVINTGELFF; CDR3nt: TGTGCCAGCGTTATCAACACCGGGGAGCTGTTTTTT
len: 14; v_gene: TRBV30; d_gene: NA; abundance: NA; j_gene: TRBJ2-6; CDR3aa: CASRRRSGANVLTF; CDR3nt: TGTGCCTCCCGGCGGCGTTCAGGGGCCAACGTCCTGACTTTC
len: 16; v_gene: TRBV13; d_gene: TRBD2; abundance: NA; j_gene: TRBJ2-2; CDR3aa: CASKDASGVNTGELFF; CDR3nt: TGTGCCAGCAAGGACGCTAGCGGGGTGAACACCGGGGAGCTGTTTTTT
len: 14; v_gene: TRBV10-3; d_gene: TRBD1; abundance: NA; j_gene: TRBJ1-6; CDR3aa: CAIRETGENSPLHF; CDR3nt: TGTGCCATCCGGGAGACAGGGGAAAATTCACCCCTCCACTTT
len: 12; v_gene: TRBV27; d_gene: NA; abundance: NA; j_gene: TRBJ2-7; CDR3aa: CASRGLLYEQYF; CDR3nt: TGTGCCAGCAGGGGACTCCTCTACGAGCAGTACTTC
len: 14; v_gene: TRBV6-1; d_gene: NA; abundance: NA; j_gene: TRBJ1-4; CDR3aa: CASSSEGRNEKLFF; CDR3nt: TGTGCCAGCAGCTCCGAGGGGAGGAATGAAAAACTGTTTTTT
len: 13; v_gene: TRBV5-1; d_gene: NA; abundance: NA; j_gene: TRBJ1-2; CDR3aa: CASSLEPGYGYTF; CDR3nt: TGCGCCAGCAGCTTGGAACCGGGCTATGGCTACACCTTC
len: 15; v_gene: TRBV5-1; d_gene: NA; abundance: NA; j_gene: TRBJ1-6; CDR3aa: CASRGLGLSNSPLHF; CDR3nt: TGTGCCAGCAGAGGTTTGGGACTCTCTAATTCACCCCTCCACTTT
len: 15; v_gene: TRBV19; d_gene: TRBD2; abundance: NA; j_gene: TRBJ2-5; CDR3aa: CASSITSGSFETQYF; CDR3nt: TGTGCCAGTAGTATCACTAGCGGGAGTTTCGAGACCCAGTACTTC
len: 16; v_gene: TRBV5-1; d_gene: TRBD2; abundance: NA; j_gene: TRBJ2-2; CDR3aa: CASSLLAGGYTGELFF; CDR3nt: TGCGCCAGCAGCCTCTTAGCGGGGGGTTACACCGGGGAGCTGTTTTTT
len: 14; v_gene: TRBV30; d_gene: NA; abundance: NA; j_gene: TRBJ2-7; CDR3aa: CAWSVGAGSYEQYF; CDR3nt: TGTGCCTGGAGTGTCGGCGCGGGCTCCTACGAGCAGTACTTC
len: 16; v_gene: TRBV21-1; d_gene: NA; abundance: NA; j_gene: TRBJ2-7; CDR3aa: CASRKSGALPGCEQYF; CDR3nt: TGTGCCAGCAGGAAGAGCGGGGCGCTCCCGGGCTGCGAGCAGTACTTC
len: 14; v_gene: TRBV19; d_gene: NA; abundance: NA; j_gene: TRBJ1-1; CDR3aa: CASRIQGMGTEAFF; CDR3nt: TGTGCCAGTAGGATACAGGGAATGGGCACTGAAGCTTTCTTT
len: 11; v_gene: TRBV28; d_gene: TRBD1; abundance: NA; j_gene: TRBJ1-2; CDR3aa: CATSGGDGYTF; CDR3nt: TGTGCCACGTCAGGGGGAGATGGCTACACCTTC
len: 12; v_gene: TRBV4-1; d_gene: NA; abundance: NA; j_gene: TRBJ2-7; CDR3aa: CASSQAGREQYF; CDR3nt: TGCGCCAGCAGCCAAGCAGGGCGGGAGCAGTACTTC
len: 11; v_gene: TRBV19; d_gene: NA; abundance: NA; j_gene: TRBJ2-2; CDR3aa: CASRLNRELFF; CDR3nt: TGTGCCAGTAGACTTAACCGGGAGCTGTTTTTT
len: 15; v_gene: TRBV5-8; d_gene: TRBD1; abundance: NA; j_gene: TRBJ2-1; CDR3aa: CASSFGTGPYNEQFF; CDR3nt: TGTGCCAGCAGCTTCGGGACAGGACCCTACAATGAGCAGTTCTTC
len: 15; v_gene: TRBV7-8; d_gene: NA; abundance: NA; j_gene: TRBJ2-2; CDR3aa: CASSLDRTNTGELFF; CDR3nt: TGTGCCAGCAGCTTAGACAGGACGAACACCGGGGAGCTGTTTTTT
len: 14; v_gene: TRBV14; d_gene: NA; abundance: NA; j_gene: TRBJ2-7; CDR3aa: CASSQSNSYYEQYF; CDR3nt: TGTGCCAGCAGCCAATCGAACAGTTATTACGAGCAGTACTTC
len: 17; v_gene: TRBV2; d_gene: TRBD2; abundance: NA; j_gene: TRBJ2-5; CDR3aa: CASIPAGLAGGWETQYF; CDR3nt: TGTGCCAGCATCCCAGCCGGGCTAGCGGGAGGCTGGGAGACCCAGTACTTC
len: 12; v_gene: TRBV5-8; d_gene: NA; abundance: NA; j_gene: TRBJ2-1; CDR3aa: CASSLNSHEQFF; CDR3nt: TGTGCCAGCAGCTTGAACAGCCATGAGCAGTTCTTC